The clone carrying this T cell receptor (beta chain) showed up just a few times. What it recognizes is unknown. This entry is derived from a study of blood T cells in healthy people across ages. Turning to the study itself: Template switching captured about one barcoded beta molecule per two T cells. Study-level points and caveats: When one million T cells were used, diversity estimates were thought to be underestimates.

This CDR3 comprises 16 residues. V lost 1 base and J lost 7; bases outside the gene matches: 11. Looked up from germline, CDR1 is DFQATT and CDR2 is SNEGSKA (reference sequence). Alongside a J-beta primer mix, a sample-barcoded 5' primer served in a second PCR lasting about 7 to 11 cycles. In TCRdb, the 5' RACE reads were re-called with MiXCR into one record per CDR3 protein. Of 700,000 to 950,000 distinct CDR3 sequences listed, 35% to 45% are singletons. Peripheral blood from each donor was collected in a volume of 9.5 to 10 milliliters. Isolating PBMCs gave at least 6 million of these cells per sample.

This clonotype was obtained from a woman in her fifties or sixties in good health. Sequencing used blood. The chain is built from TRBV20-1 and TRBJ2-1, with TRBD2 matching over 9 bases. This chain's CDR3 is CSARALSSGDRNEQFF. CDR3 nucleotides: TGCAGTGCTAGAGCCCTATCTAGCGGGGATAGGAATGAGCAGTTCTTC.